This T cell receptor (beta chain) comes out of a study of blood T cell repertoires in COVID-19. This clone came up a few times. Assay used: immunoSEQ multiplex PCR; TCRdb lists only in-frame clones, some missing. The data hold 100,000 or so clones, with about 80% observed a single time. This TCR was recovered from a human donor in a cohort sampled during active COVID-19. The material sequenced was peripheral blood.

CDR3 DNA: TGTGCCAGTGTAGGGGGGGCCAACTATGGCTACACCTTC. Its protein is CASVGGANYGYTF. The gene calls are TRBV19 and TRBJ1-2; weak D call: TRBD1 (6 bases). V dropped 8 bases and J dropped 2 bases, with 12 bases sitting between them. The CDR3 has 13 residues. Germline V gene lookup returns CDR1 LNHDA and CDR2 SQIVND (reference sequence).